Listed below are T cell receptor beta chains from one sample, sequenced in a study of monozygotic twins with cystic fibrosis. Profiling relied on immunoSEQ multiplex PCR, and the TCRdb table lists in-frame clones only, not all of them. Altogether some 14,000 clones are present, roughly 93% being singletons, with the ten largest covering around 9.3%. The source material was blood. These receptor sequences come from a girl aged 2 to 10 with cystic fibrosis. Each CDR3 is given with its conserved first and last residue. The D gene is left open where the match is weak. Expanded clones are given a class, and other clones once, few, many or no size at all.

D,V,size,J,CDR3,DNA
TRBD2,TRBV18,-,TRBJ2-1,CASSLAGGTNEQFF,TGTGCCAGCTCACTAGCGGGAGGGACAAATGAGCAGTTCTTC
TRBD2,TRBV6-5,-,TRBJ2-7,CASSYLAGYYEQYF,TGTGCCAGCAGTTATCTAGCGGGATATTACGAGCAGTACTTC
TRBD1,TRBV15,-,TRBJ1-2,CATSRTGESGYTF,TGTGCCACCAGCAGGACAGGGGAGAGTGGCTACACCTTC
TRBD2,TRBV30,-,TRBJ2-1,CAWETGTSAGEQFF,TGTGCCTGGGAAACAGGGACTAGCGCTGGTGAGCAGTTCTTC
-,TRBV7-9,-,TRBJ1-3,CASSSTLGNTIYF,TGTGCCAGCAGCTCCACGTTAGGAAACACCATATATTTT
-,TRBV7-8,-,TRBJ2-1,CASSPQRAENNEQFF,TGTGCCAGCAGCCCACAACGGGCAGAGAACAATGAGCAGTTCTTC
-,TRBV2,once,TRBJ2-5,CASTLGETQYF,TGTGCCAGCACGTTGGGAGAGACCCAGTACTTC
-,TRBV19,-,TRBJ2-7,CASSLFIRGRYEQYF,TGTGCCAGTAGTCTTTTTATTCGTGGTCGCTACGAGCAGTACTTC
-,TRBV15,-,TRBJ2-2,CATSPNGELFF,TGTGCCACCAGCCCCAACGGGGAGCTGTTTTTT
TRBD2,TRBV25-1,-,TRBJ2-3,CASSEYGLAGSTDTQYF,TGTGCCAGCAGTGAATATGGACTAGCGGGGAGCACAGATACGCAGTATTTT
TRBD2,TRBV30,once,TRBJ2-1,CAWSGGSGSSSYNEQFF,TGTGCCTGGAGTGGAGGAAGCGGGAGCTCTTCCTACAATGAGCAGTTCTTC
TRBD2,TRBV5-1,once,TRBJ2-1,CASSLGPGRAQEQFF,TGCGCCAGCAGCTTGGGGCCTGGGAGGGCACAGGAGCAGTTCTTC
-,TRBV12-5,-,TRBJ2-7,CASTRIGGLTVYEQYF,TGTGCTAGTACCCGTATCGGGGGTTTGACGGTCTACGAGCAGTACTTC
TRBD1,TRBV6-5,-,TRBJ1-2,CASRPTGGIGGYTF,TGTGCCAGCAGGCCAACAGGGGGGATTGGAGGCTACACCTTC
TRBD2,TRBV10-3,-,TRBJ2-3,CAISESSSGLGGTDTQYF,TGTGCCATCAGTGAGTCGAGCTCGGGACTAGGGGGCACAGATACGCAGTATTTT
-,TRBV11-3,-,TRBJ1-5,CASSFGQINQPQHF,TGTGCCAGCAGCTTTGGACAGATCAATCAGCCCCAGCATTTT
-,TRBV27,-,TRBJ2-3,CASSQLGAGTDTQYF,TGTGCCAGCAGTCAGCTGGGGGCCGGCACAGATACGCAGTATTTT
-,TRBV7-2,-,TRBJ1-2,CASSLISNYGYTF,TGTGCCAGCAGCTTAATAAGTAACTATGGCTACACCTTC
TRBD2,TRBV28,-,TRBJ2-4,CASSLGLAGPSIKNIQYF,TGTGCCAGCAGTTTAGGGCTAGCGGGCCCCTCTATTAAAAACATTCAGTACTTC
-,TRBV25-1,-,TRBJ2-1,CASSILAGNEQFF,TGTGCCAGCAGTATACTAGCTGGGAATGAGCAGTTCTTC
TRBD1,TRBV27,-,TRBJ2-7,CASSTPGQVVYEQYF,TGTGCCAGCAGTACCCCGGGACAGGTGGTCTACGAGCAGTACTTC
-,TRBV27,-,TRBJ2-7,CASSPYAGSYEQYF,TGTGCCAGCAGTCCTTACGCGGGCTCCTACGAGCAGTACTTC
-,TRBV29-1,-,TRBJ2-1,CSVEDPGSSYNEQFF,TGCAGCGTTGAAGATCCGGGGAGCTCCTACAATGAGCAGTTCTTC
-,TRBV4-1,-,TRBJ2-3,CASSTGGSLADTQYF,TGCGCCAGCAGCACAGGAGGGAGTTTGGCAGATACGCAGTATTTT
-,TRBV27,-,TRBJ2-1,CASSSRGEQFF,TGTGCCAGCAGTTCACGAGGGGAGCAGTTCTTC
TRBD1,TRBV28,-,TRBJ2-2,CASSLERQGTNTGELFF,TGTGCCAGCAGTTTAGAGAGACAGGGCACGAACACCGGGGAGCTGTTTTTT
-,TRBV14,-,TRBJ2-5,CASRSSGRPRTQYF,TGTGCCAGCAGGTCTTCCGGACGTCCGAGGACCCAGTACTTC
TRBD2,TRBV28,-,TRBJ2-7,CASSPQWGLAGGEQYF,TGTGCCAGCAGTCCACAGTGGGGACTAGCGGGGGGGGAGCAGTACTTC
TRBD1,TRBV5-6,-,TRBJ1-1,CASSLRTGWGNTEAFF,TGTGCCAGCAGCCTAAGGACAGGGTGGGGGAACACTGAAGCTTTCTTT
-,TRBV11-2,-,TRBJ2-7,CASSPVYPGPYEQYF,TGTGCCAGCAGTCCCGTGTACCCAGGACCCTACGAGCAGTACTTC
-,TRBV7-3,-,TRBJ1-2,CASSPVRGNYGYTF,TGTGCCAGCAGCCCGGTGAGGGGCAACTATGGCTACACCTTC
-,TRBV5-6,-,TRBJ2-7,CASSPVGGPEEQYF,TGTGCCAGCAGCCCGGTAGGGGGTCCTGAAGAGCAGTACTTC
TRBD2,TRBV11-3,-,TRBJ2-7,CASSLVASGSSYEQYF,TGTGCCAGCAGCTTAGTCGCTAGCGGGAGCTCCTACGAGCAGTACTTC
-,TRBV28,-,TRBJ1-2,CASSLNRPHGYTF,TGTGCCAGCAGTTTGAACAGGCCCCATGGCTACACCTTC
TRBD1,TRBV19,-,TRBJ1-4,CASSMVQGAGKLFF,TGTGCCAGTAGTATGGTTCAGGGGGCCGGAAAACTGTTTTTT
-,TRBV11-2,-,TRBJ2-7,CASSLSPTDEQYF,TGTGCCAGCAGCTTATCCCCAACAGACGAGCAGTACTTC
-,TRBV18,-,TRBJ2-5,CASSPRQNQETQYF,TGTGCCAGCTCACCACGCCAAAACCAAGAGACCCAGTACTTC
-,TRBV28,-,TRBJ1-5,CASTESMGGGQPQHF,TGTGCCAGCACCGAATCCATGGGGGGAGGGCAGCCCCAGCATTTT
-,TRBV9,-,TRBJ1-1,CASSVGRNTEAFF,TGTGCCAGCAGCGTAGGCCGGAACACTGAAGCTTTCTTT
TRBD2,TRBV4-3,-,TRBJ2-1,CASSLLGSGAKYNEQFF,TGCGCCAGCAGCCTCTTGGGTAGCGGGGCTAAATACAATGAGCAGTTCTTC
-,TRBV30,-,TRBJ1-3,CAWDGESSGNTIYF,TGTGCCTGGGATGGGGAGAGCTCTGGAAACACCATATATTTT
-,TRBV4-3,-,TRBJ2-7,CASSQGEGGLDEQYF,TGCGCCAGCAGCCAAGGAGAAGGAGGATTGGACGAGCAGTACTTC
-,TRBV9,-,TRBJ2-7,CASSDGLEQYF,TGTGCCAGCAGCGACGGTCTCGAGCAGTACTTC
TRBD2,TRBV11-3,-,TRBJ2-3,CASSPGTSGRALDTQYF,TGTGCCAGCAGTCCGGGGACTAGCGGGAGGGCCTTGGATACGCAGTATTTT
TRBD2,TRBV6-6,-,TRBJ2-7,CASSLPREGNEQYF,TGTGCCAGCAGCTTGCCGCGGGAGGGTAACGAGCAGTACTTC